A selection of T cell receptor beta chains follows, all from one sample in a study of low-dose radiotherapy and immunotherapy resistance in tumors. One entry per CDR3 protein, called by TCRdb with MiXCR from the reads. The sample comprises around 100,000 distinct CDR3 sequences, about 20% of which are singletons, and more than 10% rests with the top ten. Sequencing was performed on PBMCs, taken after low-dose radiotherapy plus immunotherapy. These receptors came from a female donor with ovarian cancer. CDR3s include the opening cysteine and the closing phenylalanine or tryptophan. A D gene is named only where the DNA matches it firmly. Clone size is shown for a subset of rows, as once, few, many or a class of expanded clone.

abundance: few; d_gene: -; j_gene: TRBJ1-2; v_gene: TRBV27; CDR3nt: TGTGCCAGCAGGCCCCAGAATAACTATGGCTACACCTTC; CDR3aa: CASRPQNNYGYTF
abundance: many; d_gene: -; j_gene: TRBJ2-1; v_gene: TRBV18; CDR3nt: TGTGCCAGCTCACCGCAGCGGTACAATGAGCAGTTCTTC; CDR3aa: CASSPQRYNEQFF
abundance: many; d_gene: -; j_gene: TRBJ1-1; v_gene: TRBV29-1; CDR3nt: TGCAGCGGAACGAGGGGCACCGGGAACACTGAAGCTTTCTTT; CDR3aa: CSGTRGTGNTEAFF
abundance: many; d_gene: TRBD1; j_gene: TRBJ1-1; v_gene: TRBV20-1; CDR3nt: TGCAGTGCTAGAGATTCGGACAGGGCGAACACTGAAGCTTTCTTT; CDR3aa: CSARDSDRANTEAFF
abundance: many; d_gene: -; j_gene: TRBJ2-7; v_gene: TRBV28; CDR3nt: TGTGCCAGCAGTTTCGGGGGGCTCTACGAGCAGTACTTC; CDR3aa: CASSFGGLYEQYF
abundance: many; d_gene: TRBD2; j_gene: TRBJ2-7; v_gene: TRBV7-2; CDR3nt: TGTGCCAGCAGCTTGAAAAGGACTAGCGGGACCGACGAGCAGTACTTC; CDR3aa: CASSLKRTSGTDEQYF
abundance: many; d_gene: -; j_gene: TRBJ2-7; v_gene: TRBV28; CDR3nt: TGTGCCAGCAGTCATATATACGAGCAGTACTTC; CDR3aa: CASSHIYEQYF
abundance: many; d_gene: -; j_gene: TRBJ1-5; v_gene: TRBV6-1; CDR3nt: TGTGCCAGCAAGATGGCAGGGGTTGGGAGCAATCAGCCCCAGCATTTT; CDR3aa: CASKMAGVGSNQPQHF
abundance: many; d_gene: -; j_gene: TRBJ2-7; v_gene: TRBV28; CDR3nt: TGTGCCAGCAGTTTTATTCTCCTTGAACAGGAGGATTACGAGCAGTACTTC; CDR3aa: CASSFILLEQEDYEQYF
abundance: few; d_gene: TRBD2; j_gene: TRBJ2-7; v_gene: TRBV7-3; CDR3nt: TGTGCCAGCAGCATAACGGCGGGAGGTCCTTACGAGCAGTACTTC; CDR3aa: CASSITAGGPYEQYF
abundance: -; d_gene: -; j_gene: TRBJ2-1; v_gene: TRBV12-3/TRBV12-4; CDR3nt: TGTGTCAGCAGTCGAGTCAACGACAATGAGCAGTTCTTC; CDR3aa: CVSSRVNDNEQFF
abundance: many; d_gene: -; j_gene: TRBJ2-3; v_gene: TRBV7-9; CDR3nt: TGTGCCAGCAGCTTTCGGACATCCCCCCAGAATACGCAGTATTTT; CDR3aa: CASSFRTSPQNTQYF
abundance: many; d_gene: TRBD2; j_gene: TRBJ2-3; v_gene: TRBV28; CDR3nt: TGTGCCAGCAACCTACGGCGGGGGGCCGGGACAGATACGCAGTATTTT; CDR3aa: CASNLRRGAGTDTQYF
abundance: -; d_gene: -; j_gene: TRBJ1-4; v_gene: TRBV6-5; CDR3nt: TGTGCCAGCAGGGAAGGGGCAGGGGAACTGTTTTTT; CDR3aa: CASREGAGELFF
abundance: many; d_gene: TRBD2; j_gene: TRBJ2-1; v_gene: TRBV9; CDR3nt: TGTGCCAGCAGCGTAGGGTTAGCGGGGGGCCTCGATGAGCAGTTCTTC; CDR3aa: CASSVGLAGGLDEQFF
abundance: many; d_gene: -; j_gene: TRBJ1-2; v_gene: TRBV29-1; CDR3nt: TGCAGCGTTGGGGGGGGGAATGAGGGCTACACCTTC; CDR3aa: CSVGGGNEGYTF
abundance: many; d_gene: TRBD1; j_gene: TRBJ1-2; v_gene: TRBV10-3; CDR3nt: TGTGCCATCAGTGATCACAGGGGGGGCTACACCTTC; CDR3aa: CAISDHRGGYTF
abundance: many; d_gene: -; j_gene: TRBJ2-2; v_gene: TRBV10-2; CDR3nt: TGCGCCAGCAGACAACCCGGGGAGCTGTTTTTT; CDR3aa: CASRQPGELFF
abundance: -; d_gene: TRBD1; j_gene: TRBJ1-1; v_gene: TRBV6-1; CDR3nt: TGTGCCAGCAGTGAAGCGGGCAGGGGGCGAGGGACTGAAGCTTTCTTT; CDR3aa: CASSEAGRGRGTEAFF